This T cell receptor beta chain was captured by sequencing in a study of blood T cells in healthy people across ages. Looking at the study overall: In model experiments, template switching was able to capture about one barcoded beta molecule for every two T cells that were present.

For the second PCR, which ran for 7 to 11 cycles, a sample-barcoded 5' primer and a J-beta primer mix were used. Researchers report that a template-switch adaptor with 12 random nucleotides tagged each cDNA molecule. Each CDR3 protein gets one entry after TCRdb re-called the 5' RACE reads with MiXCR. Of about 1 million distinct CDR3 sequences detected, over 35% appear once; the ten largest clones hold approximately 19%. Caucasian individuals from Russia who were healthy and aged roughly 6 to 90 acted as donors. V trimming: 6 bases; J trimming: 3 bases; junction bases outside the gene matches: 8. The CDR3 has 16 residues. CDR1 and CDR2 (germline): MNHEY, SVGEGT.

The receptor's source is a woman aged 55-69 years in good health. V and J are TRBV6-2 or TRBV6-3 and TRBJ1-5; TRBD1 aligns across 10 bases. What was sequenced was blood. The CDR3 region has the DNA TGTGCCAGCAGCCGAAACGGACAGGGGGTCAATCAGCCCCAGCATTTT. This translates into CASSRNGQGVNQPQHF.